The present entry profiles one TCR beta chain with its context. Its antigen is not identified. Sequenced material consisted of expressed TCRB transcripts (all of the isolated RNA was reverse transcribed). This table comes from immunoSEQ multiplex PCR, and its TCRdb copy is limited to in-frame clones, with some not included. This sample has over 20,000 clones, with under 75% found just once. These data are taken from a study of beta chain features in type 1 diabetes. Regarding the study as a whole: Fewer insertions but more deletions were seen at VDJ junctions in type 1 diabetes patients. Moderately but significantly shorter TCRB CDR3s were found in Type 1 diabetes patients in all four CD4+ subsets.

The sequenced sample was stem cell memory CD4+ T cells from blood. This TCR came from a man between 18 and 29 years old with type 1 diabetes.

The chain's CDR3 is CASSFVSSGANVLTF. In nucleotides, the CDR3 is TGTGCCAGCAGTTTCGTCAGTTCTGGGGCCAACGTCCTGACTTTC. J is TRBJ2-6 and V is TRBV27; D unclear. Germline V CDR1 and CDR2: MNHEY, SMNVEV (reference sequence). The ends were cut back, 3 bases at V and 1 base at J, with 7 bases in the middle. This CDR3 is built from 15 residues.